This T cell receptor beta chain appears in the sequencing data of a study of CD8 T cells in ankylosing spondylitis (dated by TCRdb to the late 2010s). Regarding the complete study: The study profiled T cell receptor beta repertoires in healthy donors and ankylosing spondylitis patients to find disease-linked TCR variants. In total, the full study cohort was made up of some 100 healthy donors and 25 ankylosing spondylitis patients. Peripheral blood was sampled, and synovial fluid was additionally collected from ankylosing spondylitis patients.

A note on this clonotype: Its antigen has not been determined. Base qualities were left out, and no much larger clone turns up one base away.

The paper as a whole reports these results and caveats: The disease-linked clones had a CD8+ phenotype and were found at relatively low frequencies in peripheral blood. According to the report, matched synovial fluid samples from ankylosing spondylitis patients were significantly enriched for the disease-linked clones. Blood from ankylosing spondylitis patients appeared to be characterized by a TCR beta motif made up of several highly homologous amino acid variants. Some of the motif variants had been reported before in the synovial fluid and blood of reactive arthritis patients, a finding that suggests common disease-initiation mechanisms.

From the cysteine through the phenylalanine, the CDR3 covers 13 amino acids. Of all the DNA, just the CDR3 is kept, 39 bases in frame from base 1. The germline V gene yields MGHRA for CDR1 and YSYEKL for CDR2. V loses 2 bases of germline sequence and J loses 6 bases, and the interval between the two ends is 11 bases. Sequencing was carried out with an Illumina HiSeq 2500. Quantitative 5'-RACE with molecular barcodes was used to prepare TCR beta libraries. As for how the authors treated the data: To identify disease-linked TCR variants, a new computational method was used, one built on a probabilistic model of VDJ rearrangement. TCRdb reprocessing: public reads trimmed at Q25 with fastp, clones called with MiXCR, in-frame beta chains kept. When rows share a CDR3 protein, they turn into one entry using the most common DNA and genes. These V and J calls originate from TCRdb's pipeline instead of the authors' own analysis. This sample has 230,000 or so distinct CDR3 sequences in its table, and 24% of those were observed once. Together, the top ten hold less than 0.75% of the sample.

This TCR derives from a male donor with ankylosing spondylitis or in good health (not recorded which). The sequencing input was blood, either unsorted or a sorted T cell fraction (not recorded which). The rearrangement joined TRBV4-1 to TRBJ2-7, with a tentative D call of TRBD1 or TRBD2, each matching 5 bases. The bases are TGCGCCAGCAGCCAACAAACAGGAGGCGAGCAGTACTTC. Its product reads: CASSQQTGGEQYF.